This T cell receptor (beta chain) emerged from a study of T cell responses to AZD1222 COVID-19 vaccine. The V and J ends lost 0 bases and 7 bases respectively, with 12 bases between them. The CDR3 is made up of 15 amino acids. Germline CDR1 and CDR2: MNHEY and SVGAGI. To note about this clone: Its antigen is still unknown.

Findings of the study overall: Among those given AZD1222, only 5 to 7 were seropositive at baseline.

Measured with immunoSEQ multiplex PCR; TCRdb has only the in-frame clones, and not every one. Of approximately 110,000 clones listed, approximately 90% are singletons. This receptor was identified in an adult in good health. The input for sequencing was peripheral blood, taken on day 0 of AZD1222 vaccination. The rearrangement links TRBV6-5 to TRBJ1-4; D is undetermined. CDR3 nucleotides: TGTGCCAGCAGTTACTCGGGGATCGGTGGTGAAAAACTGTTTTTT. Translation gives CASSYSGIGGEKLFF.